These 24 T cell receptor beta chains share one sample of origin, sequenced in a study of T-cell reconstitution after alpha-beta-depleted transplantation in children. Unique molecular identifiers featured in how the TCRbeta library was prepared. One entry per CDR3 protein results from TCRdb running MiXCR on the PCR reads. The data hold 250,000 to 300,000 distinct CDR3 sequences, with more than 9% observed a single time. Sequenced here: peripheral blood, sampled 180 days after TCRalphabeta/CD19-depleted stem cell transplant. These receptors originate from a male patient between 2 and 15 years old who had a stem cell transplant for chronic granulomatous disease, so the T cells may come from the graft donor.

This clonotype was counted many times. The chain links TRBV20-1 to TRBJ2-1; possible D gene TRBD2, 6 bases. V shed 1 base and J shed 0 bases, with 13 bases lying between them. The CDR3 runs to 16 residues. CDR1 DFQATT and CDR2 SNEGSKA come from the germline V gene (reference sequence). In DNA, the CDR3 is TGCAGTGCTAGAGGGGATCTAGCGAGCTCCTACAATGAGCAGTTCTTC. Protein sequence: CSARGDLASSYNEQFF.

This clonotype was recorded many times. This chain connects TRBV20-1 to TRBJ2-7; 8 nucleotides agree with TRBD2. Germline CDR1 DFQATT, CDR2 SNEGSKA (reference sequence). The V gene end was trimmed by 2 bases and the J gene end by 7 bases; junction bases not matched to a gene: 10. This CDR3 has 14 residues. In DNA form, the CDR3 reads TGCAGTGCTAGATCCAGCGGGAGCTTGGGGGAGCAGTACTTC. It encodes CSARSSGSLGEQYF.

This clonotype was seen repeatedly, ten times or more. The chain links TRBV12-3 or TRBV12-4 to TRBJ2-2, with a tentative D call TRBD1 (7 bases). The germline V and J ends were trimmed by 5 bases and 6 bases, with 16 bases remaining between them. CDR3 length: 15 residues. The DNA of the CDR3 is TGTGCCAGCAGTAAACGGGGGCAGGGGGCCGGGGAGCTGTTTTTT. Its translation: CASSKRGQGAGELFF.

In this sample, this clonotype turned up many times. The CDR3 region is CASSPYRAADTQYF. The CDR3, as DNA: TGTGCCAGCTCACCATACAGGGCGGCAGATACGCAGTATTTT. The rearrangement links TRBV18 to TRBJ2-3; a weak D match, TRBD1 (6 bases). The CDR3 length is 14 residues. The V end was cut by 2 bases, the J end by 4 bases, with 10 bases between. Germline assignment: CDR1 KGHSH and CDR2 LQKENI. The variable domain in full, completed from reference TRBV18 and TRBJ2-3, reads NAGVMQNPRHLVRRRGQEARLRCSPMKGHSHVYWYRQLPEEGLKFMVYLQKENIIDESGMPKERFSAEFPKEGPSILRIQQVVRGDSAAYFCASSPYRAADTQYFGPGTRLTVL.

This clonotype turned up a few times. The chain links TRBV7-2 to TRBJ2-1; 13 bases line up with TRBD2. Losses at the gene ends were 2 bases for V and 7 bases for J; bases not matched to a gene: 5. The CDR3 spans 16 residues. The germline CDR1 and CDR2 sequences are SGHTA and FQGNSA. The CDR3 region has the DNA TGTGCCAGCAGCTTAATTGGGACTAGCGGGAAGAATGAGCAGTTCTTC. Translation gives CASSLIGTSGKNEQFF.

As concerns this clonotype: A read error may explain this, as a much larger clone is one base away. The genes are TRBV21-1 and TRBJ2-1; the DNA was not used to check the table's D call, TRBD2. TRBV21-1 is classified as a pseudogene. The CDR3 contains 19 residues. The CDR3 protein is CASSTESGTSVSLGHEQFF. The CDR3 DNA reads TGTGCCAGCAGCACTGAAAGCGGGACTAGCGTTAGTTTGGGGCATGAGCAGTTCTTC.

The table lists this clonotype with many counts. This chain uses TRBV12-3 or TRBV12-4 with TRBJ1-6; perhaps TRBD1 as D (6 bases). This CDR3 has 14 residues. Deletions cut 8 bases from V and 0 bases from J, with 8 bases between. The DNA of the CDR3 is TGTGCCAGCGGGGGCGACTCCTATAATTCACCCCTCCACTTT. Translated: CASGGDSYNSPLHF.

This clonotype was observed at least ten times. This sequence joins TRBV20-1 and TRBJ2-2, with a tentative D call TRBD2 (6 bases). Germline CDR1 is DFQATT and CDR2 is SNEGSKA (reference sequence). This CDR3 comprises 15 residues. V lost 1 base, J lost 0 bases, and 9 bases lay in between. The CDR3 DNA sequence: TGCAGTGCTAGAGTACGGGGGACGAACACCGGGGAGCTGTTTTTT. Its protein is CSARVRGTNTGELFF.

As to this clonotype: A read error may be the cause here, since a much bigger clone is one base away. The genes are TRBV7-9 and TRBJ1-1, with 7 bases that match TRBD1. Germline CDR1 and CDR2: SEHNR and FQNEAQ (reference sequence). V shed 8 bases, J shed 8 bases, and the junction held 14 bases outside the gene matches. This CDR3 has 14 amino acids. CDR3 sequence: CASRSGQVPPEAFF. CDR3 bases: TGTGCCAGCCGCTCTGGACAGGTCCCGCCAGAAGCTTTCTTT.

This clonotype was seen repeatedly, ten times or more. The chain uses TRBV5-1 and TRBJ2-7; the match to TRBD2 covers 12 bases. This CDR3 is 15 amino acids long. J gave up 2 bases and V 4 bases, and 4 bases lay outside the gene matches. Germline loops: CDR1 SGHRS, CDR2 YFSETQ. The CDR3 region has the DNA TGCGCCAGCAGCCCTGGACTAGCGGGGACCTACGAGCAGTACTTC. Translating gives CASSPGLAGTYEQYF.

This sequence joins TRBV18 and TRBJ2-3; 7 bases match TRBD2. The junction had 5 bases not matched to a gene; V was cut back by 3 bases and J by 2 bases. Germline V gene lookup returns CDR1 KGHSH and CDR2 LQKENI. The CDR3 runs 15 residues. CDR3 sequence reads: CASSPLAAPTDTQYF. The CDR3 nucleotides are TGTGCCAGCTCACCTCTAGCGGCCCCCACAGATACGCAGTATTTT.

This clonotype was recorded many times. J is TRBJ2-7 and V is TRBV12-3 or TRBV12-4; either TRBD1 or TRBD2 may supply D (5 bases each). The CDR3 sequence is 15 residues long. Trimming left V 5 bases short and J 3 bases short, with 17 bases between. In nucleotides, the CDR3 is TGTGCCAGCAGTCGCCGACAAAGAGGGGTCTACGAGCAGTACTTC. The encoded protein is CASSRRQRGVYEQYF.

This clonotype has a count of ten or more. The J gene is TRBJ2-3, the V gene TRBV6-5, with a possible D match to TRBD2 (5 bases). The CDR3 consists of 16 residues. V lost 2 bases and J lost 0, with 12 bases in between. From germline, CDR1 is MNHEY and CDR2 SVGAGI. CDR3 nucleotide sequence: TGTGCCAGCAGTTACGTGGGGTGGGAGAGCACAGATACGCAGTATTTT. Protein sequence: CASSYVGWESTDTQYF.

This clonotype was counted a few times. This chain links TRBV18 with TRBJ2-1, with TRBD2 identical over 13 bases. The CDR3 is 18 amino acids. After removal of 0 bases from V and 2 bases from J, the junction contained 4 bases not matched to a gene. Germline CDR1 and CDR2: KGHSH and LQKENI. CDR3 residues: CASSPPRLAGGTYNEQFF. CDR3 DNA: TGTGCCAGCTCACCACCTAGACTAGCGGGAGGAACCTACAATGAGCAGTTCTTC.

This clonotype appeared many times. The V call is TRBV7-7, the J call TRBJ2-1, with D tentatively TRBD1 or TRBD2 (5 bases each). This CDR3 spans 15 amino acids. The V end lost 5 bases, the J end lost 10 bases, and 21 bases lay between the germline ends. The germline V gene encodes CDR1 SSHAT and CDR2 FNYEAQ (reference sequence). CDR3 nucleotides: TGTGCCAGCAGCCCCTTTACTGGGGAGTCAGGGGAGCAGTTCTTC. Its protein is CASSPFTGESGEQFF.

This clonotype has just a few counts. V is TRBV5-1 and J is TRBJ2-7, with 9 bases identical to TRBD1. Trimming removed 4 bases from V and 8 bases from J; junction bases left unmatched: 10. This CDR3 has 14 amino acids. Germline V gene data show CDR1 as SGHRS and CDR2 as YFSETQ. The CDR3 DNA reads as TGCGCCAGCAGCCTCGGGACAGGGAAGGGCCAGCAGTACTTC. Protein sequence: CASSLGTGKGQQYF.

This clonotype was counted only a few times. For the CDR3, the DNA is TGTGCCAGCAGTGGGGCTGGCCAGTACTTC. Translated, it gives CASSGAGQYF. The rearrangement joins TRBV2 to TRBJ2-5; D not resolved. Germline CDR1 and CDR2: SNHLY and FYNNEI. The CDR3 length is 10 residues. V was pared by 4 bases and J by 10 bases, with 7 bases between.

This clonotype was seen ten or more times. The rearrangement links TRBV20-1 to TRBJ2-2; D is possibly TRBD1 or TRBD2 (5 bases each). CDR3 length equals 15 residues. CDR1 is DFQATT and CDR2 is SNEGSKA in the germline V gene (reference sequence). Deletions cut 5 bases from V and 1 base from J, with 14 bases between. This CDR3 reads CSARPHGGNTGELFF. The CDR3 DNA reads TGCAGTGCTCGACCACATGGGGGGAACACCGGGGAGCTGTTTTTT.

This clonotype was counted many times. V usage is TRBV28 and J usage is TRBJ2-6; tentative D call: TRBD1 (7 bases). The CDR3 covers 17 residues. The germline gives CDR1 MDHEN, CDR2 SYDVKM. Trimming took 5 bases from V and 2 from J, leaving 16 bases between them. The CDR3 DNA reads TGTGCCAGCAGTGGCGGGGACAGTACCGCTGGGGCCAACGTCCTGACTTTC. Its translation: CASSGGDSTAGANVLTF.

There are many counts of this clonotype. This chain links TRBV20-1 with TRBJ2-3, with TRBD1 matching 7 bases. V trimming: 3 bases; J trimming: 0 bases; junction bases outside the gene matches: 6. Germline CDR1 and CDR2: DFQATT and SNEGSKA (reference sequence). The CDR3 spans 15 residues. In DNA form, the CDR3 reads TGCAGTGCTAGCCGGACAGGCGATAGCACAGATACGCAGTATTTT. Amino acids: CSASRTGDSTDTQYF.

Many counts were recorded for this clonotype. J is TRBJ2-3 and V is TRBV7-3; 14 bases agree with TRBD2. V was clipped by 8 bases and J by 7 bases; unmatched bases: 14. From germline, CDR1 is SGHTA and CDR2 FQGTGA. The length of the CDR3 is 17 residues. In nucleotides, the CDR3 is TGTGCCAGCTCTGCTACCTTCGGGACTAGCGGGAGTTATACGCAGTATTTT. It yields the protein CASSATFGTSGSYTQYF.

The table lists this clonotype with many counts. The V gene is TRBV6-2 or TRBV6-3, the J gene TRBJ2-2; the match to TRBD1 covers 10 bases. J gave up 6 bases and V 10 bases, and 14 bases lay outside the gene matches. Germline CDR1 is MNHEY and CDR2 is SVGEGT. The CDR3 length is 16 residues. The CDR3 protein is CAIPKNGQGVPGELFF. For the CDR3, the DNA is TGTGCCATTCCGAAGAACGGACAGGGGGTCCCCGGGGAGCTGTTTTTT.

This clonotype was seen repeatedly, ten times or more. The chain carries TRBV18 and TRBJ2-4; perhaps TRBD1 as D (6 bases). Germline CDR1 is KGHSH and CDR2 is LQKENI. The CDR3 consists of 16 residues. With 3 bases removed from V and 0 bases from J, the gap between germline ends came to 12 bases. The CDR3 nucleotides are TGTGCCAGCTCACCCCGGGACACCTTAGCCAAAAACATTCAGTACTTC. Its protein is CASSPRDTLAKNIQYF.

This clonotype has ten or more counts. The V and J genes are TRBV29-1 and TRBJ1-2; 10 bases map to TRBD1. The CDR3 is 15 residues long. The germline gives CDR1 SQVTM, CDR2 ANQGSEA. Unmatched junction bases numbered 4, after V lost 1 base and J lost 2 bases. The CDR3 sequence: CSVEGWGQGNYGYTF. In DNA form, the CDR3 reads TGCAGCGTTGAAGGCTGGGGACAGGGGAACTATGGCTACACCTTC. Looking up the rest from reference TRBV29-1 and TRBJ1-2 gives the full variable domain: SAVISQKPSRDICQRGTSLTIQCQVDSQVTMMFWYRQQPGQSLTLIATANQGSEATYESGFVIDKFPISRPNLTFSTLTVSNMSPEDSSIYLCSVEGWGQGNYGYTFGSGTRLTVV.